This T cell receptor beta chain was observed in a study of blood T cell repertoires in COVID-19. The ends were cut back, 3 bases at V and 2 bases at J, with 13 bases in the middle. Per germline, CDR1 KGHSH and CDR2 LQKENI. There are 15 residues in the CDR3. The assay was immunoSEQ multiplex PCR, and TCRdb's table has in-frame clones only and misses some. This repertoire shows about 76,000 clones, around 85% found once; its top ten account for less than 15%. Sequencing input: peripheral blood. V and J are TRBV18 and TRBJ2-5; a possible D gene is TRBD2 (5 bases). The sequence was obtained from a human donor in a cohort sampled during active COVID-19. The CDR3: CASSPSGGKQETQYF. For the CDR3, the DNA is TGTGCCAGCTCACCGAGCGGTGGCAAACAAGAGACCCAGTACTTC.